Presented here are 20 T cell receptor beta chains from one specimen sequenced in a study of blood T cell repertoires in COVID-19. Here immunoSEQ multiplex PCR was the method, and the copy in TCRdb shows in-frame clones only, minus some. The sample yields about 330,000 clones, around 90% seen once. The sequenced material came from PBMCs or T cells enriched from blood (not recorded which). The receptors derive from a woman in her thirties who had recovered from COVID-19.

This rearrangement joins TRBV7-9 to TRBJ1-4; D is uncertain. Germline loops: CDR1 SEHNR, CDR2 FQNEAQ (reference sequence). The CDR3 covers 17 residues. Trimming took 1 base from V and 1 from J, leaving 13 bases between them. The CDR3 reads CASSLGTATLTNEKLFF. DNA of the CDR3: TGTGCCAGCAGCTTAGGAACAGCAACCTTAACTAATGAAAAACTGTTTTTT.

The V and J genes are TRBV24-1 and TRBJ2-5, with D tentatively TRBD1 (7 bases). Trimming stripped 3 bases from V and 2 bases from J, with 12 bases between. The CDR3 spans 15 residues. Germline CDR1 is KGHDR and CDR2 is SFDVKD. The CDR3 nucleotides are TGTGCCACCAGTGATGGGCAGGGGGGTCAAGAGACCCAGTACTTC. This sequence encodes CATSDGQGGQETQYF.

V usage is TRBV3-1 (or the pseudogene TRBV3-2) and J usage is TRBJ1-1; D remains unclear. Germline CDR1 is LGHDT and CDR2 is YNNKEL (reference sequence). The CDR3 spans 13 residues. V lost 6 bases to trimming and J lost 1 base, with 9 bases between them. This chain's CDR3 is CASRLGENTEAFF. CDR3 sequence (DNA): TGTGCCAGCAGACTCGGGGAGAACACTGAAGCTTTCTTT.

The chain links TRBV28 to TRBJ2-7, with D possibly TRBD2 on 5 matching bases. There are 18 residues in the CDR3. The V and J ends lost 1 base and 0 bases respectively, with 19 bases between them. CDR1 and CDR2 (germline): MDHEN, SYDVKM. This chain's CDR3 is CASSLFSVRQTDSYEQYF. DNA for the CDR3: TGTGCCAGCAGTTTATTTAGCGTCCGACAAACAGACTCCTACGAGCAGTACTTC.

J is TRBJ1-4 and V is TRBV28; perhaps TRBD1 as D (5 bases). The V end was cut by 6 bases, the J end by 5 bases, with 13 bases between. The germline CDR1 and CDR2 sequences are MDHEN and SYDVKM. CDR3 length: 14 amino acids. CDR3 region: CASSPGGTNEKLFF. CDR3 nucleotides: TGTGCCAGCAGCCCCGGGGGAACGAATGAAAAACTGTTTTTT.

The rearrangement uses TRBV6-2 or TRBV6-3 and TRBJ2-1; D is undetermined. V lost 4 bases, J lost 8 bases, and 12 bases lay in between. From germline, CDR1 is MNHEY and CDR2 SVGEGT. The CDR3 has 13 residues. The CDR3, as DNA: TGTGCCAGCAGTTCCCGACTTCGGGATGAGCAGTTCTTC. It specifies CASSSRLRDEQFF.

The chain has TRBV5-1 and TRBJ1-1, with a tentative D call TRBD1 (5 bases). This CDR3 is built from 16 residues. Trimming shortened V by 1 base and J by 3 bases, and 16 bases separated the two germline ends. Germline V gene sequence: CDR1 SGHRS, CDR2 YFSETQ. CDR3 residues: CASSLTTGGGDTEAFF. CDR3 coding DNA: TGCGCCAGCAGCTTGACTACCGGGGGTGGTGACACTGAAGCTTTCTTT.

This chain connects TRBV12-5 to TRBJ2-5; a possible D gene is TRBD1 (5 bases). The V gene's germline CDR1 is LGHNT and CDR2 FRNRAP. V was trimmed by 7 bases and J by 8 bases, leaving 20 bases between them. This CDR3 region has 14 residues. This CDR3 reads CASALFGHDDTQYF. The CDR3 nucleotides are TGTGCTAGTGCCCTCTTCGGACACGATGATACCCAGTACTTC. Supplemented by reference TRBV12-5 and TRBJ2-5, the full variable domain reads DARVTQTPRHKVTEMGQEVTMRCQPILGHNTVFWYRQTMMQGLELLAYFRNRAPLDDSGMPKDRFSAEMPDATLATLKIQPSEPRDSAVYFCASALFGHDDTQYFGPGTRLLVL.

The chain joins TRBV4-3 to TRBJ2-7; D perhaps matches TRBD1 (6 bases). Per the germline V gene, CDR1 is LGHNA and CDR2 is YSLEER. Trimming pared 0 bases from V and 3 bases from J, leaving 12 bases between. The CDR3 is 15 amino acids. The CDR3 loop is CASSQDLGTHYEQYF. CDR3 coding DNA: TGCGCCAGCAGCCAAGATCTCGGGACACACTACGAGCAGTACTTC.

This clone was seen only once. The chain recombines TRBV28 with TRBJ1-6, with D possibly matching TRBD1 (6 bases). V lost 6 bases and J 6 bases, leaving 9 bases between the germline ends. The CDR3 is made up of 13 amino acids. Germline lookup yields CDR1 MDHEN and CDR2 SYDVKM. The CDR3 is CASRQGSNSPLHF. CDR3 nucleotide sequence: TGTGCCAGCAGACAGGGAAGTAATTCACCCCTCCACTTT.

V usage is TRBV10-3 and J usage is TRBJ2-7, with TRBD2 as a possible D gene (7 bases). The CDR3 extends over 12 amino acids. Germline V lookup: CDR1 ENHRY, CDR2 SYGVKD. V shed 3 bases and J shed 6 bases, with 9 bases lying between them. In nucleotides, the CDR3 is TGTGCCATCAGTGACGGGGGGCCCGAGCAGTACTTC. This sequence encodes CAISDGGPEQYF.

Only a few counts were recorded for this clone. The chain employs TRBV2 and TRBJ2-5; 11 bases align to TRBD1. This CDR3 has 15 amino acids. V shed 8 bases and J 6 bases; nucleotides not matched to a gene: 11. The germline gives CDR1 SNHLY, CDR2 FYNNEI. The CDR3 loop is CASGARTGGAKTQYF. CDR3 nucleotide sequence: TGTGCCAGCGGGGCGAGGACAGGGGGCGCGAAGACCCAGTACTTC.

The CDR3 region is CASSRDRRDYGYTF. As DNA, the CDR3 is TGTGCCAGTAGTCGGGACAGGCGTGACTATGGCTACACCTTC. This chain uses TRBV19 with TRBJ1-2; 8 bases line up with TRBD1. Germline V CDR1 and CDR2: LNHDA, SQIVND (reference sequence). J lost 3 bases, V lost 5 bases, and 5 bases had no gene match. The CDR3 runs to 14 residues.

The chain combines TRBV19 with TRBJ2-5, with 10 bases lining up with TRBD2. The V gene's germline CDR1 is LNHDA and CDR2 SQIVND (reference sequence). With 3 bases clipped from V and 10 bases from J, the junction kept 8 bases outside the gene matches. CDR3 length: 14 amino acids. CDR3 sequence: CASSITSGNGLQYF. CDR3 DNA sequence: TGTGCCAGTAGTATTACTAGCGGGAACGGACTCCAGTACTTC.

The V and J genes are TRBV27 and TRBJ2-7; a possible D gene is TRBD2 (6 bases). Germline values: CDR1 MNHEY, CDR2 SMNVEV (reference sequence). V was trimmed by 1 base and J by 3 bases, leaving 16 bases between them. This CDR3 is 16 amino acids long. The chain's CDR3 is CASSLFYAGRHYEQYF. CDR3 DNA sequence: TGTGCCAGCAGTTTATTTTACGCGGGGCGCCACTACGAGCAGTACTTC.

V gene TRBV6-2 or TRBV6-3 combines with J gene TRBJ2-5; D unresolved. The V gene's germline CDR1 is MNHEY and CDR2 SVGEGT. V was pared by 4 bases and J by 0 bases, with 6 bases between. The CDR3 totals 13 residues. The CDR3, as DNA: TGTGCCAGCAGTTTTCTAGACCAAGAGACCCAGTACTTC. Translating gives CASSFLDQETQYF.

The gene calls are TRBV30 and TRBJ1-6; tentative D call: TRBD1 (5 bases). V was trimmed by 0 bases and J by 12 bases, leaving 12 bases between them. The V gene's germline CDR1 is GTSNPN and CDR2 SVGIG (reference sequence). The CDR3 length is 13 residues. Written as DNA, the CDR3 is TGTGCCTGGAGTGTTTCGAAGGGGATACCCCTCCACTTT. It encodes CAWSVSKGIPLHF.

V usage is TRBV28 and J usage is TRBJ1-1, with D possibly being TRBD1 (5 bases). The CDR3 runs 15 residues. Germline values: CDR1 MDHEN, CDR2 SYDVKM. V shed 0 bases and J shed 0 bases, with 8 bases lying between them. The CDR3 nucleotides are TGTGCCAGCAGTTTATGGACAGCCTTGAACACTGAAGCTTTCTTT. Amino acids: CASSLWTALNTEAFF.

The chain employs TRBV28 and TRBJ2-7, with TRBD1 identical over 9 bases. Germline V gives CDR1 MDHEN, CDR2 SYDVKM. This CDR3 spans 15 amino acids. Trimming took 2 bases from V and 3 from J; bases not matched to a gene: 5. CDR3: CASSLSTGGGYEQYF. The CDR3 region has the DNA TGTGCCAGCAGTTTAAGCACAGGGGGCGGCTACGAGCAGTACTTC.

The chain employs TRBV15 and TRBJ1-3, with D possibly TRBD1 on 6 matching bases. Trimming cost V 5 bases and J 1 base, with 12 bases left between them. The length of the CDR3 is 15 residues. Germline V gene data show CDR1 as LNHNV and CDR2 as YYDKDF (reference sequence). DNA of the CDR3: TGTGCCACCAGCTTGACAGGAGTATCTGGAAACACCATATATTTT. Residues: CATSLTGVSGNTIYF.